What follows are 3 T cell receptor beta chains derived from one specimen sequenced in a study of T-cell reconstitution after alpha-beta-depleted transplantation in children. Preparation of the TCRbeta library involved a method that used unique molecular identifiers. TCRdb re-derived calls from the PCR reads in MiXCR, one entry per CDR3 protein. The sample includes 200,000 to 250,000 distinct CDR3 sequences, about 11% of them seen just once. Sequencing was performed on PBMCs from the stem cell graft donor, taken from the stem cell graft. The source of these receptors is a human donor who donated a stem cell graft to a child with acute lymphoblastic leukemia.

This clonotype was counted many times. The chain joins TRBV9 to TRBJ2-7; 7 bases align to TRBD2. V shed 2 bases and J 5 bases; nucleotides not matched to a gene: 10. The CDR3 covers 15 residues. The germline V gene has CDR1 SGDLS and CDR2 YYNGEE. CDR3 loop: CASSVASGGVHEQYF. The CDR3 DNA reads as TGTGCCAGCAGCGTCGCCAGTGGGGGGGTCCACGAGCAGTACTTC.

This chain joins TRBV9 and TRBJ2-7; 7 nucleotides align to TRBD1. Germline CDR1 reads SGDLS; CDR2 reads YYNGEE. The length of the CDR3 is 14 residues. J was trimmed by 5 bases and V by 4 bases; bases with no gene match: 9. The CDR3 loop reads CASSTGTVANEQYF. CDR3 nucleotides: TGTGCCAGCAGCACCGGGACAGTAGCCAACGAGCAGTACTTC.

This clonotype was seen ten or more times. The chain combines TRBV6-5 with TRBJ1-6; D remains unclear. The CDR3 loop spans 13 amino acids. Between the trimmed V and J ends, which lost 7 bases and 7 bases, there was a span of 11 bases. Germline CDR1 MNHEY, CDR2 SVGAGI. CDR3 amino acids: CASMRTDNSPLHF. CDR3 nucleotides: TGTGCCAGCATGCGGACGGACAATTCACCCCTCCACTTT.